The 6 T cell receptor beta chains below were found in one sample sequenced in a study of T cells of healthy individuals. Via MiXCR, TCRdb re-called the 5' RACE reads, giving one row per CDR3 protein. The sample includes about 60,000 distinct CDR3 sequences, roughly 16% seen only once; the top ten take approximately 4.7%. These TCRs come from a human donor in good health.

This clonotype has a count of ten or more. The V and J genes are TRBV20-1 and TRBJ2-3; 12 nucleotides agree with TRBD2. The V gene's germline CDR1 is DFQATT and CDR2 SNEGSKA (reference sequence). CDR3 length: 15 residues. The V gene end was trimmed by 5 bases and the J gene end by 1 base; junction bases not matched to a gene: 4. CDR3 region: CSALAGGPGTDTQYF. CDR3 nucleotides: TGCAGTGCTCTAGCGGGAGGGCCGGGCACAGATACGCAGTATTTT.

This clonotype was counted at least ten times. The V and J genes are TRBV4-1 and TRBJ2-7; D not resolved. Trimming took 3 bases from V and 0 from J, leaving 6 bases between them. Germline CDR1 is MGHRA and CDR2 is YSYEKL. This CDR3 contains 13 residues. This CDR3 is CASSQIVSYEQYF. CDR3 bases: TGCGCCAGCAGCCAGATAGTCTCCTACGAGCAGTACTTC.

V is TRBV6-2 or TRBV6-3 and J is TRBJ2-2; D gene unclear. Germline V lookup: CDR1 MNHEY, CDR2 SVGEGT. V lost 4 bases to trimming and J lost 5 bases, with 5 bases between them. CDR3 length: 12 residues. The CDR3 nucleotides are TGTGCCAGCAGTTTTCGAACCGGGGAGCTGTTTTTT. It translates to CASSFRTGELFF.

The chain couples TRBV7-9 to TRBJ1-1; TRBD1 matches at 7 bases. J gave up 4 bases and V 4 bases, and 6 bases lay outside the gene matches. The length of the CDR3 is 14 residues. The germline gives CDR1 SEHNR, CDR2 FQNEAQ (reference sequence). CDR3 in DNA: TGTGCCAGCAGCTCAAGTCCAGGGGGCACTGAAGCTTTCTTT. Translation gives CASSSSPGGTEAFF.

This clonotype was found many times. The CDR3 protein is CASSQVEMLSYNSPLHF. Here the CDR3 DNA reads TGCGCCAGCAGCCAAGTGGAGATGCTCTCCTATAATTCACCCCTCCACTTT. The chain carries TRBV4-3 and TRBJ1-6; no clear D gene. Trimming took off 1 base at V and 0 bases at J, with 10 bases between the two ends. Germline loops: CDR1 LGHNA, CDR2 YSLEER. The CDR3 is 17 residues long.

V is TRBV30 and J is TRBJ1-3, with D unresolved. Per germline, CDR1 GTSNPN and CDR2 SVGIG (reference sequence). The CDR3 has 12 amino acids. Trimming took 4 bases from V and 3 from J, leaving 7 bases between them. The CDR3 DNA reads TGTGCCTGGAAACGATATGGAAACACCATATATTTT. Translating gives CAWKRYGNTIYF. Supplemented by reference TRBV30 and TRBJ1-3, the full variable domain reads SQTIHQWPATLVQPVGSPLSLECTVEGTSNPNLYWYRQAAGRGLQLLFYSVGIGQISSEVPQNLSASRPQDRQFILSSKKLLLSDSGFYLCAWKRYGNTIYFGEGSWLTVV.